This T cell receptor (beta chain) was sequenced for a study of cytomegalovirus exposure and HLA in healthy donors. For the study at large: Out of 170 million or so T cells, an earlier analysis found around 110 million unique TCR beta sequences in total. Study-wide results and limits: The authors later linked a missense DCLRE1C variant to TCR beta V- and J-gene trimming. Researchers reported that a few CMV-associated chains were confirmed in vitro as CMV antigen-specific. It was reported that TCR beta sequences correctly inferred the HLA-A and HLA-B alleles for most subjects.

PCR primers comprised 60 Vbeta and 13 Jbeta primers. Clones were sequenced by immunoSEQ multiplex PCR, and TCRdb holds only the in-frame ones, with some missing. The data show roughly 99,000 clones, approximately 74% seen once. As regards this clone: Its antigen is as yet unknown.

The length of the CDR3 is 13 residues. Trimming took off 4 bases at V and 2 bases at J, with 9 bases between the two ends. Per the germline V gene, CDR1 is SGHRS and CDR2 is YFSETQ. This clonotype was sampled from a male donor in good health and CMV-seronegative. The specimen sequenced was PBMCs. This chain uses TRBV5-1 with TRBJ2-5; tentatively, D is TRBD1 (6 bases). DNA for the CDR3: TGCGCCAGCAGCGTGGACAGACAAGAGACCCAGTACTTC. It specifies CASSVDRQETQYF. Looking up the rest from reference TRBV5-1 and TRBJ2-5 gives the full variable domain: KAGVTQTPRYLIKTRGQQVTLSCSPISGHRSVSWYQQTPGQGLQFLFEYFSETQRNKGNFPGRFSGRQFSNSRSEMNVSTLELGDSALYLCASSVDRQETQYFGPGTRLLVL.